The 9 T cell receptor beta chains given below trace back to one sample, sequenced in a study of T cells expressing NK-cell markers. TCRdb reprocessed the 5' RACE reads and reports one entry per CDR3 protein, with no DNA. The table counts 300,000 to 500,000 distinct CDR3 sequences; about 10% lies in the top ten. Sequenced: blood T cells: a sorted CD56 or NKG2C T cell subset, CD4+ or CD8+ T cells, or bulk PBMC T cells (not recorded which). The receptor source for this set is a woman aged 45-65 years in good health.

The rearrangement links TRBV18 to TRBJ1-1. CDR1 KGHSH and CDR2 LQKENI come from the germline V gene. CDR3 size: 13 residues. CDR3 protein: CASSLDSNTEAFF.

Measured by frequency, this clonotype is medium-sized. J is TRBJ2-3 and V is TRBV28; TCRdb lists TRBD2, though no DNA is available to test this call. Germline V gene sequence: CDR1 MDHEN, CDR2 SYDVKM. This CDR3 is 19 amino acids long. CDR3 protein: CASSLLLAGEVPSTDTQYF.

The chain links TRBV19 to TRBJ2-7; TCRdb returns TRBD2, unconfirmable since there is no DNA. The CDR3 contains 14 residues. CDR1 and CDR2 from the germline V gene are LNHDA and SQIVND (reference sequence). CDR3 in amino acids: CASSIEQGPYEQYF.

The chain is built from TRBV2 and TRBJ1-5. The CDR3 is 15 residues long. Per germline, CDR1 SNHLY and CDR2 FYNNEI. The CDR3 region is CASSEDRNSNQPQHF.

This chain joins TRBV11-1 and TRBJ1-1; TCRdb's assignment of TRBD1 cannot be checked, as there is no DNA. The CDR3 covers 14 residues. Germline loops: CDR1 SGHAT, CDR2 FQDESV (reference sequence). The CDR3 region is CASSLDRVGLEAFF.

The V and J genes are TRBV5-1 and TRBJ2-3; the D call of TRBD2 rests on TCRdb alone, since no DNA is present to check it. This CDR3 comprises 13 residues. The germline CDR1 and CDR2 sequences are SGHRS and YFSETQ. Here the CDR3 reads CASHKGPSDTQYF.

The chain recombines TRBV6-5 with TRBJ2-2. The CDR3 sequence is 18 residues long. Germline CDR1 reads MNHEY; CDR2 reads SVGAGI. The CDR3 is CASSHLWLRGANTGELFF.

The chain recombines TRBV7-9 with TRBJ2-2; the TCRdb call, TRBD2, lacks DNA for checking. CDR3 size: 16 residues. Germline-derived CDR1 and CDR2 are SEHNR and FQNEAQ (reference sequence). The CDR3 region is CASSPHERQNTGELFF.

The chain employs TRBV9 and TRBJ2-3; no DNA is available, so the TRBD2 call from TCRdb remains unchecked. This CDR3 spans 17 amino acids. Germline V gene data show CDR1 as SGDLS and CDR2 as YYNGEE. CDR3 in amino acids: CASSVVGGPLSTDTQYF.